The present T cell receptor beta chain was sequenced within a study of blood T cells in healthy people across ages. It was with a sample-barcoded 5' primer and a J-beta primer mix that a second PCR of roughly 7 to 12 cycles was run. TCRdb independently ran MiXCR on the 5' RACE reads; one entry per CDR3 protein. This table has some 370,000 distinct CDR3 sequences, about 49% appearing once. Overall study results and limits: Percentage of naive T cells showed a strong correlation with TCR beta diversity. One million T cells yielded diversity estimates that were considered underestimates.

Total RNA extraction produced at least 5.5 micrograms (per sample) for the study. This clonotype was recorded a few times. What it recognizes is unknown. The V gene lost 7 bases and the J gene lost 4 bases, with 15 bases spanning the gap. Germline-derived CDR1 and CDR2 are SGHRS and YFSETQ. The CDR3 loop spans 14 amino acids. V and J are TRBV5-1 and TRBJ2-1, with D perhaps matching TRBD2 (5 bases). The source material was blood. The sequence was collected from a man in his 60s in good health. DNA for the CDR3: TGCGCCAGCGTGCCCGGGAATAATTACAATGAGCAGTTCTTC. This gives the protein CASVPGNNYNEQFF.